This TCR beta chain was sequenced in a study of T cell repertoires in cytomegalovirus infection. TCRdb reprocessed the reads with MiXCR, giving one entry per CDR3 protein. The data contain fewer than 700,000 distinct CDR3 sequences, approximately 24% of them singletons. This clonotype appeared a few times. This receptor was taken from a human donor in good health (CMV status not recorded). Some clones in this sample may be carry-over from other donors' samples. Sequencing was done on a sample of CD8+ T cells from PBMCs.

CDR3 nucleotide sequence: TGTGCCAGCAGCTCGAGAGTTCGGCTGAATGGAAACACCATATATTTT. It translates to CASSSRVRLNGNTIYF. This chain links TRBV5-8 with TRBJ1-3; D is unresolved. Germline V lookup: CDR1 SGHTS, CDR2 YDEGEE. The CDR3 runs to 16 residues. V lost 3 bases, J lost 3 bases, and 16 bases lay in between.